This passage covers 13 T cell receptor beta chains from one sample sequenced in a study of blood T cell repertoires in COVID-19. Some clones are missing from TCRdb's copy, which holds only in-frame ones; the method was immunoSEQ multiplex PCR. Here the sample spans approximately 670,000 clones, 85% to 90% being singletons. Sample: peripheral blood. Receptor source: a woman aged 18-30 years with acute or convalescent COVID-19.

The J gene is TRBJ1-5, the V gene TRBV19, with D possibly matching TRBD1 (6 bases). Germline lookup yields CDR1 LNHDA and CDR2 SQIVND (reference sequence). CDR3 length: 12 amino acids. The V end was cut by 9 bases, the J end by 7 bases, with 13 bases between. CDR3 residues: CASGQGRQPQHF. As DNA, the CDR3 is TGTGCCAGCGGGCAGGGGAGACAGCCCCAGCATTTT.

This clone was seen once. J is TRBJ1-4 and V is TRBV5-1; TRBD1 matches at 9 bases. Per germline, CDR1 SGHRS and CDR2 YFSETQ. V lost 4 bases, J lost 3 bases, and 7 bases stayed unmatched. The CDR3 has 16 residues. This chain's CDR3 is CASSKDRGSANEKLFF. The CDR3 DNA follows: TGCGCCAGCAGCAAGGACAGGGGCTCAGCTAATGAAAAACTGTTTTTT.

This sequence joins TRBV2 and TRBJ2-1; D perhaps matches TRBD2 (6 bases). The CDR3 consists of 13 residues. V shed 6 bases and J shed 5 bases, with 11 bases lying between them. In germline, CDR1 is SNHLY, CDR2 FYNNEI. CDR3 DNA: TGTGCCAGCAGCATTGGGGGGAACAATGAGCAGTTCTTC. It yields the protein CASSIGGNNEQFF.

V is TRBV2 and J is TRBJ2-1, with a possible D match to TRBD1 (6 bases). V lost 3 bases and J lost 5, with 8 bases in between. Germline loops: CDR1 SNHLY, CDR2 FYNNEI. The CDR3 extends over 13 amino acids. The CDR3 here is CASSDPGDNEQFF. The CDR3 DNA follows: TGTGCCAGCAGTGACCCAGGGGACAATGAGCAGTTCTTC.

The chain couples TRBV5-5 to TRBJ2-7; 7 nucleotides match TRBD1. The CDR3 consists of 12 residues. CDR1 SGHKS and CDR2 YYEKEE come from the germline V gene (reference sequence). Trimming took 4 bases from V and 6 from J; bases not matched to a gene: 4. CDR3 nucleotide sequence: TGTGCCAGCAGCGACGGACAGGTCGAGCAGTACTTC. Its translation is CASSDGQVEQYF.

V gene TRBV19 combines with J gene TRBJ1-5; D remains ambiguous. V shed 3 bases and J shed 1 base, with 16 bases lying between them. Germline CDR1 is LNHDA and CDR2 is SQIVND (reference sequence). The length of the CDR3 is 17 residues. CDR3 nucleotides: TGTGCCAGTAGTATGAAGCCCGAGGGTTTGAGCAATCAGCCCCAGCATTTT. Residues: CASSMKPEGLSNQPQHF.

This sequence joins TRBV12-5 and TRBJ2-6, with 7 bases lining up with TRBD1. From germline, CDR1 is LGHNT and CDR2 FRNRAP. V shed 0 bases, J shed 10 bases, and the junction held 9 bases outside the gene matches. The CDR3 length is 16 residues. The CDR3: CASGLVPARGQNVLTF. The CDR3 nucleotides are TGTGCTAGTGGTTTGGTACCTGCAAGGGGGCAAAACGTCCTGACTTTC.

The CDR3 is CASSNQGELFF. CDR3 bases: TGTGCCAGCAGTAACCAGGGGGAGCTGTTTTTT. The chain links TRBV6-1 to TRBJ2-2; D gene uncertain. Per the germline V gene, CDR1 is MNHNS and CDR2 is SASEGT. The CDR3 totals 11 residues. Trimming left V 5 bases short and J 8 bases short, with 6 bases between.

The V and J genes are TRBV10-3 and TRBJ1-6, with a possible D match to TRBD1 (6 bases). Trimming removed 3 bases from V and 7 bases from J, with 10 bases in between. This CDR3 has 14 amino acids. CDR1 ENHRY and CDR2 SYGVKD come from the germline V gene. CDR3 sequence: CAISEWTENSPLHF. The CDR3 bases are TGTGCCATCAGTGAATGGACAGAGAATTCACCCCTCCACTTT.

The rearrangement joins TRBV7-9 to TRBJ2-1, with D perhaps matching TRBD2 (5 bases). Germline V gene data show CDR1 as SEHNR and CDR2 as FQNEAQ (reference sequence). The CDR3 extends over 15 amino acids. Trimming took off 3 bases at V and 8 bases at J, with 17 bases between the two ends. The CDR3 spells CASSFAGSRTDEQFF. CDR3 coding DNA: TGTGCCAGCAGCTTTGCGGGCAGCCGAACCGATGAGCAGTTCTTC.

This sequence joins TRBV9 and TRBJ2-5, with D perhaps TRBD2 (6 bases). The CDR3 has 15 residues. Trimming took 6 bases from V and 2 from J, leaving 17 bases between them. Germline CDR1 SGDLS, CDR2 YYNGEE. The CDR3 is CASTQWGGRQETQYF. CDR3 bases: TGTGCCAGCACCCAATGGGGAGGCAGGCAAGAGACCCAGTACTTC.

This clone showed up just a few times. The chain has TRBV23-1 and TRBJ2-7; 7 bases map to TRBD1. TRBV23-1 is an ORF for which the function is uncertain. V dropped 4 bases and J dropped 5; count of bases not matched to a gene: 2. CDR3 length: 12 residues. CDR3 region: CASSLDRDEQYF. The CDR3, as DNA: TGCGCCAGCAGTCTTGACAGGGACGAGCAGTACTTC.

The V call is TRBV6-4, the J call TRBJ1-1, with TRBD1 matching over 10 bases. The CDR3 covers 15 residues. V gave up 3 bases and J gave up 4 bases; unmatched junction bases: 5. Germline CDR1 and CDR2: MRHNA and SNTAGT. The CDR3 here is CASSEGDRGSTEAFF. CDR3 bases: TGTGCCAGCAGTGAAGGGGACAGGGGCAGCACTGAAGCTTTCTTT.